These 9 T cell receptor beta chains originate from one sample sequenced in a study of cytomegalovirus exposure and HLA in healthy donors. PCR employed 60 Vbeta and 13 Jbeta primers. Method: immunoSEQ multiplex PCR; TCRdb's copy keeps in-frame clones and lacks some. The sample yields around 85,000 clones, about 81% seen once. Sequencing used PBMCs. These receptors all stem from a man in his 60s in good health and CMV-seronegative.

This chain joins TRBV9 and TRBJ1-1, with D perhaps TRBD1 (5 bases). CDR3 length: 12 amino acids. Trimming took 4 bases from V and 5 from J, leaving 9 bases between them. Germline lookup yields CDR1 SGDLS and CDR2 YYNGEE. In DNA, the CDR3 is TGTGCCAGCAGCCGGGAGGGGACTGAAGCTTTCTTT. It codes for CASSREGTEAFF. The variable domain in full, with the rest retrieved from reference TRBV9 and TRBJ1-1, is DSGVTQTPKHLITATGQRVTLRCSPRSGDLSVYWYQQSLDQGLQFLIQYYNGEERAKGNILERFSAQQFPDLHSELNLSSLELGDSALYFCASSREGTEAFFGQGTRLTVV.

The chain couples TRBV7-6 to TRBJ1-2, with a tentative D call TRBD1 (6 bases). Germline CDR1 and CDR2: SGHVS and FNYEAQ. V was cut by 3 bases and J by 8 bases, with 13 bases left in between. The CDR3 is 13 amino acids. The CDR3 region is CASSFQGSRGYTF. DNA for the CDR3: TGTGCCAGCAGCTTTCAGGGGTCGAGGGGCTACACCTTC.

The sample holds a few counts of this clone. The gene calls are TRBV6-1 and TRBJ1-5, with D uncertain. The V end was cut by 6 bases, the J end by 0 bases, with 9 bases between. Germline values: CDR1 MNHNS, CDR2 SASEGT. The CDR3 loop spans 14 amino acids. The CDR3 nucleotides are TGTGCCAGCAGCCAGGATTATAGCAATCAGCCCCAGCATTTT. Amino acids: CASSQDYSNQPQHF.

V is TRBV6-1 and J is TRBJ1-4; 7 bases are shared with TRBD1. V lost 5 bases and J lost 7; bases outside the gene matches: 4. The CDR3 sequence is 13 residues long. The germline V gene has CDR1 MNHNS and CDR2 SASEGT. The chain's CDR3 is CASSWTGPEKLFF. DNA of the CDR3: TGTGCCAGCAGTTGGACAGGTCCTGAAAAACTGTTTTTT.

The chain recombines TRBV15 with TRBJ2-3; TRBD2 aligns across 7 bases. The CDR3 totals 15 residues. V dropped 1 base and J dropped 5; count of bases not matched to a gene: 6. Per germline, CDR1 LNHNV and CDR2 YYDKDF (reference sequence). CDR3 DNA: TGTGCCACCAGCAGAGCGATCTCTAGCGGAGATACGCAGTATTTT. Residues: CATSRAISSGDTQYF.

V gene TRBV6-5 combines with J gene TRBJ1-2; D is possibly TRBD1 (5 bases). V lost 3 bases, J lost 8 bases, and 16 bases lay in between. The CDR3 consists of 14 residues. Germline V gene lookup returns CDR1 MNHEY and CDR2 SVGAGI. The CDR3 region is CASSYSPGGNGYTF. CDR3 DNA: TGTGCCAGCAGTTATTCGCCGGGGGGAAACGGCTACACCTTC.

The chain has TRBV7-9 and TRBJ1-4; 12 nucleotides align to TRBD1. This CDR3 has 15 amino acids. Germline CDR1 SEHNR, CDR2 FQNEAQ (reference sequence). J was trimmed by 7 bases and V by 5 bases; bases with no gene match: 5. The CDR3 coding sequence is TGTGCCAGCAGCGCGGGGACAGGGGGCATTGAAAAACTGTTTTTT. This sequence encodes CASSAGTGGIEKLFF.

This rearrangement joins TRBV5-1 to TRBJ1-2, with D perhaps TRBD1 (6 bases). Trimming shortened V by 4 bases and J by 8 bases, and 18 bases separated the two germline ends. The CDR3 spans 14 residues. Germline CDR1 reads SGHRS; CDR2 reads YFSETQ. As DNA, the CDR3 is TGCGCCAGCAGCCCTGGGACACGGGCCCGGGGCTACACCTTC. This sequence encodes CASSPGTRARGYTF.

This clone was observed once. The chain couples TRBV19 to TRBJ1-3, with 7 nucleotides matching TRBD1. The CDR3 has 16 amino acids. CDR1 LNHDA and CDR2 SQIVND come from the germline V gene (reference sequence). Trimming cost V 6 bases and J 0 bases; bases outside gene matches: 8. The CDR3 DNA sequence: TGTGCCAGTAGCACGGGACAGCGACTCTCTGGAAACACCATATATTTT. It codes for CASSTGQRLSGNTIYF.